A single sample is the source of the 14 T cell receptor beta chains below, sequenced in a study of shared clonotypes between healthy human individuals. The assay was immunoSEQ multiplex PCR, and TCRdb's table has in-frame clones only and misses some. The sample has a few hundred thousand clones, about 97% seen once. Input material: naive CD4+ T cells sorted from blood. As for subset: CD45RA+ positively selected. The receptors originated from a woman aged 25 to 39 in good health.

As to this clone: Other DNA sequences in this sample translate to the same CDR3. J is TRBJ2-7 and V is TRBV18; 14 nucleotides align to TRBD2. CDR1 and CDR2 from the germline V gene are KGHSH and LQKENI. CDR3 length equals 16 residues. V trimming: 0 bases; J trimming: 5 bases; junction bases outside the gene matches: 3. The CDR3 reads CASSPPGLAGVDEQYF. The CDR3 nucleotides read TGTGCCAGCTCACCACCGGGACTAGCGGGAGTGGACGAGCAGTACTTC.

V gene TRBV5-1 combines with J gene TRBJ1-4; 7 bases agree with TRBD1. Germline CDR1 SGHRS, CDR2 YFSETQ. The V and J ends lost 5 bases and 5 bases, in that order; junction bases with no gene match: 6. The CDR3 sequence is 14 residues long. CDR3 region: CASSYGQENEKLFF. The CDR3 DNA sequence: TGCGCCAGCAGTTACGGACAGGAGAATGAAAAACTGTTTTTT.

The genes are TRBV7-2 and TRBJ2-5, with TRBD1 identical over 10 bases. Germline-derived CDR1 and CDR2 are SGHTA and FQGNSA. Trimming at V came to 0 bases and at J to 5 bases, leaving 6 bases not matched to a gene. The CDR3 covers 16 residues. CDR3 loop: CASSLAPGQGRETQYF. In DNA form, the CDR3 reads TGTGCCAGCAGCTTAGCGCCGGGACAGGGGAGGGAGACCCAGTACTTC.

The chain employs TRBV9 and TRBJ2-7; 10 bases agree with TRBD2. In germline, CDR1 is SGDLS, CDR2 YYNGEE. The length of the CDR3 is 16 residues. V was clipped by 4 bases and J by 0 bases; unmatched bases: 7. The CDR3 sequence is CASSPRTSGSSYEQYF. CDR3 in DNA: TGTGCCAGCAGCCCGAGGACTAGCGGAAGCTCCTACGAGCAGTACTTC.

The chain carries TRBV4-1 and TRBJ1-5, with D possibly TRBD1 on 5 matching bases. Between the trimmed V and J ends, which lost 4 bases and 2 bases, there was a span of 12 bases. This CDR3 region has 15 residues. Germline CDR1 is MGHRA and CDR2 is YSYEKL. CDR3 loop: CASSPAPTGNQPQHF. CDR3 DNA: TGCGCCAGCAGCCCAGCCCCGACAGGCAATCAGCCCCAGCATTTT.

The gene calls are TRBV30 and TRBJ1-2; unclear D gene. The germline gives CDR1 GTSNPN, CDR2 SVGIG (reference sequence). The CDR3 contains 15 residues. V lost 3 bases to trimming and J lost 8 bases, with 22 bases between them. The CDR3, as DNA: TGTGCCTGGAGCGCCCTGGGTTGGGGTAGCGGGGGCTACACCTTC. Amino acids: CAWSALGWGSGGYTF.

The rearrangement uses TRBV5-1 and TRBJ2-2; the match to TRBD2 covers 7 bases. The germline CDR1 and CDR2 sequences are SGHRS and YFSETQ. The CDR3 runs 15 residues. Losses at the gene ends were 6 bases for V and 0 bases for J; bases not matched to a gene: 5. The CDR3 here is CASMAGAANTGELFF. CDR3 coding DNA: TGCGCCAGCATGGCGGGAGCCGCGAACACCGGGGAGCTGTTTTTT.

J is TRBJ1-1 and V is TRBV27; TRBD1 aligns across 8 bases. Trimming took 5 bases from V and 3 from J; bases not matched to a gene: 8. CDR1 is MNHEY and CDR2 is SMNVEV in the germline V gene (reference sequence). There are 15 residues in the CDR3. CDR3 sequence: CASSPRTGKDTEAFF. CDR3 sequence (DNA): TGTGCCAGCAGTCCCCGGACAGGGAAGGACACTGAAGCTTTCTTT.

The chain links TRBV11-1 to TRBJ2-3; 9 bases agree with TRBD2. The CDR3 loop spans 15 amino acids. From germline, CDR1 is SGHAT and CDR2 FQDESV (reference sequence). Trimming at V came to 4 bases and at J to 4 bases, leaving 6 bases not matched to a gene. This CDR3 is CASSYSGSVPDTQYF. The CDR3 region has the DNA TGTGCCAGCAGCTATAGCGGGAGTGTGCCAGATACGCAGTATTTT.

The rearrangement links TRBV2 to TRBJ2-7, with 9 bases fitting TRBD1. Germline-derived CDR1 and CDR2 are SNHLY and FYNNEI. Trimming took 7 bases from V and 1 from J; bases not matched to a gene: 8. The CDR3 extends over 15 amino acids. CDR3: CASISDRGSSYEQYF. The CDR3 DNA sequence: TGTGCCAGCATTTCCGACAGGGGGAGTTCCTACGAGCAGTACTTC. The entire variable domain, with the rest obtained from reference TRBV2 and TRBJ2-7, is as follows: EPEVTQTPSHQVTQMGQEVILRCVPISNHLYFYWYRQILGQKVEFLVSFYNNEISEKSEIFDDQFSVERPDGSNFTLKIRSTKLEDSAMYFCASISDRGSSYEQYFGPGTRLTVT.

The CDR3 region has the DNA TGCGCCAGCAGGCCGGGTGGGACAGGGTCCTACAATGAGCAGTTCTTC. Protein product: CASRPGGTGSYNEQFF. The genes are TRBV5-1 and TRBJ2-1; the match to TRBD1 covers 9 bases. Germline lookup yields CDR1 SGHRS and CDR2 YFSETQ. The CDR3 totals 16 residues. J was trimmed by 1 base and V by 5 bases; bases with no gene match: 7.

V gene TRBV4-2 combines with J gene TRBJ2-7, with 8 bases matching TRBD2. Trimming took 1 base from V and 2 from J; bases not matched to a gene: 10. The CDR3 is made up of 17 amino acids. Germline loops: CDR1 LGHNA, CDR2 YNFKEQ. The CDR3 here is CASSQVVVAGKAYEQYF. DNA of the CDR3: TGTGCCAGCAGCCAAGTGGTAGTAGCGGGGAAGGCCTACGAGCAGTACTTC.

The V gene is TRBV5-4, the J gene TRBJ2-5, with 7 positions matching TRBD1. V shed 0 bases, J shed 7 bases, and the junction held 9 bases outside the gene matches. Per germline, CDR1 SGHNT and CDR2 YYREEE (reference sequence). This CDR3 contains 15 residues. In nucleotides, the CDR3 is TGTGCCAGCAGCTTGGCCGGGACAGACTACCGGACCCAGTACTTC. This codes for CASSLAGTDYRTQYF.

V and J are TRBV19 and TRBJ2-5, with TRBD2 identical over 12 bases. Germline V gene sequence: CDR1 LNHDA, CDR2 SQIVND (reference sequence). The junction had 6 bases not matched to a gene; V was cut back by 5 bases and J by 5 bases. The CDR3 spans 15 residues. In DNA form, the CDR3 reads TGTGCCAGTAGTCCCCCCGGGACTAGCGGGGAGACCCAGTACTTC. Protein: CASSPPGTSGETQYF.